This TCR beta chain was identified in a study of hypomethylating agent response in myelodysplastic syndrome. Looking at the study overall: Response meant complete response or hematologic improvement; all other patients were non-responders.

Trimming pared 3 bases from V and 8 bases from J, leaving 17 bases between. CDR1 is SGHVS and CDR2 is FQNEAQ in the germline V gene. The CDR3 spans 15 residues. Profiling relied on immunoSEQ multiplex PCR, and the TCRdb table lists in-frame clones only, not all of them. The table includes around 1,600 clones, approximately 86% detected once. This receptor was identified in a human donor with myelodysplastic syndrome. V usage is TRBV7-8 and J usage is TRBJ1-3, with D tentatively TRBD1 (5 bases). The material sequenced was bone marrow, taken before or after starting hypomethylating agent treatment for myelodysplastic syndrome (not recorded which). CDR3 sequence (DNA): TGTGCCAGCAGCTTTGGCGGGGGTTCGGGGGACACCATATATTTT. Protein product: CASSFGGGSGDTIYF.